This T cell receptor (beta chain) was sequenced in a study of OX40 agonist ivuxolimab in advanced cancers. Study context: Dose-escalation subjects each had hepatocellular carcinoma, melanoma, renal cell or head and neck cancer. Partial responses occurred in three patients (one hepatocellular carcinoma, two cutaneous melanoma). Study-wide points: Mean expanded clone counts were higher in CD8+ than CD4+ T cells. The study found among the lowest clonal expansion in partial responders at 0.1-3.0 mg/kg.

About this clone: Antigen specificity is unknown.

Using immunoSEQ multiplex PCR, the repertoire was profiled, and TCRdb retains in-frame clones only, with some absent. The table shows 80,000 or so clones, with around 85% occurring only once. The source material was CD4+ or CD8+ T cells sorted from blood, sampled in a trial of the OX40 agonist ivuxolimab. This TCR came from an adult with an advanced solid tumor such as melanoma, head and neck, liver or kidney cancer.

The CDR3 region is CASSLQGQTNYGYTF. DNA of the CDR3: TGTGCCAGCAGCTTACAGGGACAGACTAACTATGGCTACACCTTC. The chain carries TRBV7-2 and TRBJ1-2; 7 positions match TRBD1. There are 15 residues in the CDR3. Germline CDR1 SGHTA, CDR2 FQGNSA. V shed 2 bases and J 0 bases; nucleotides not matched to a gene: 3. The variable domain in full, with the rest retrieved from reference TRBV7-2 and TRBJ1-2, is GAGVSQSPSNKVTEKGKDVELRCDPISGHTALYWYRQSLGQGLEFLIYFQGNSAPDKSGLPSDRFSAERTGGSVSTLTIQRTQQEDSAVYLCASSLQGQTNYGYTFGSGTRLTVV.